Listed below are T cell receptor beta chains from one sample, sequenced in a study of T cells after yellow fever vaccination. One entry per CDR3 protein, called by TCRdb with MiXCR from the 5' RACE reads. The table records 300,000 to 350,000 distinct CDR3 sequences, about 8.3% of them present only once. The source material was PBMCs, sampled 35 to 50 days after the first yellow fever vaccination. The receptors originated from a man between 18 and 35 years old who received the YFV17D yellow fever vaccine. Both conserved end residues are part of each CDR3. The D gene is left open where the match is weak. Size values are once, few and many counts, or a class for expanded clones, and some rows have none.

d_call,cdr3_length,j_call,clone_size,v_call,cdr3_aa,cdr3_nt
TRBD2,17,TRBJ2-4,.,TRBV2,CASSASTGTSGAILEYF,TGTGCCAGCAGTGCCAGTACCGGGACTAGCGGGGCAATACTCGAGTACTTC
.,14,TRBJ1-1,few,TRBV6-5,CASSYSGGFTEAFF,TGTGCCAGCAGTTACTCCGGGGGGTTCACTGAAGCTTTCTTT
.,13,TRBJ1-2,few,TRBV24-1,CATGSVGGGGYTF,TGTGCCACCGGTTCAGTGGGGGGAGGCGGCTACACCTTC
.,13,TRBJ2-7,.,TRBV7-2,CASSPRGSREQYF,TGTGCCAGCAGCCCACGGGGCAGCCGCGAGCAGTACTTC
.,16,TRBJ1-5,few,TRBV28,CASSRLSLKGNQPQHF,TGTGCCAGCAGCCGTTTGAGTCTTAAGGGCAATCAGCCCCAGCATTTT
.,12,TRBJ2-7,.,TRBV12-3/TRBV12-4,CASSDPGAVQYF,TGTGCCAGCAGCGACCCGGGGGCAGTGCAGTACTTC
.,13,TRBJ1-2,.,TRBV7-2,CASSLEANIGYTF,TGTGCCAGCAGCTTAGAAGCTAATATTGGCTACACCTTC
.,13,TRBJ1-2,.,TRBV7-2,CASSPTLNYGYTF,TGTGCCAGCAGCCCAACACTTAACTATGGCTACACCTTC
TRBD2,19,TRBJ2-5,few,TRBV11-2,CASSLRGSRLAGKTGTQYF,TGTGCCAGCAGCTTAAGGGGGTCTCGGCTAGCGGGGAAAACAGGGACCCAGTACTTC
.,15,TRBJ1-5,few,TRBV11-2,CASSLEGRGIGPQHF,TGTGCCAGCAGCTTAGAGGGCAGGGGAATTGGGCCCCAGCATTTT
.,16,TRBJ2-7,.,TRBV4-1,CASSQVVRGASYEQYF,TGCGCCAGCAGCCAAGTCGTCCGGGGGGCCTCCTACGAGCAGTACTTC
.,13,TRBJ2-5,many,TRBV12-3/TRBV12-4,CASSLTIQETQYF,TGTGCCAGCAGTTTGACTATCCAAGAGACCCAGTACTTC
TRBD1,13,TRBJ2-5,few,TRBV7-9,CASLRGQGETQYF,TGTGCCAGCCTCAGGGGACAGGGCGAGACCCAGTACTTC
TRBD2,15,TRBJ2-1,many,TRBV28,CAGLAGGRSYNEQFF,TGTGCCGGACTAGCGGGGGGGAGATCCTACAATGAGCAGTTCTTC
.,14,TRBJ2-1,.,TRBV20-1,CSARRGTAGNEQFF,TGCAGTGCTAGACGCGGGACAGCCGGTAATGAGCAGTTCTTC
TRBD1,14,TRBJ1-4,few,TRBV7-9,CASNDRGTNEKLFF,TGTGCCAGCAACGACAGGGGAACTAATGAAAAACTGTTTTTT
TRBD1,14,TRBJ2-5,few,TRBV15,CATKPQGPQETQYF,TGTGCCACCAAACCACAGGGGCCTCAAGAGACCCAGTACTTC
TRBD2,16,TRBJ2-1,.,TRBV10-3,CAISESLAVSYNEQFF,TGTGCCATCAGTGAGTCCCTAGCGGTATCCTACAATGAGCAGTTCTTC
TRBD1,16,TRBJ1-2,.,TRBV12-3/TRBV12-4,CASSLGQGTANYGYTF,TGTGCCAGCAGTTTAGGACAGGGGACCGCTAACTATGGCTACACCTTC
.,11,TRBJ1-2,few,TRBV5-4,CASSSGHGYTF,TGTGCCAGCAGCTCGGGGCATGGCTACACCTTC
.,15,TRBJ2-1,few,TRBV7-2,CASSLVYGRYNEQFF,TGTGCCAGCAGCTTAGTTTACGGGCGCTACAATGAGCAGTTCTTC
.,12,TRBJ2-3,few,TRBV20-1,CSARSGSDTQYF,TGCAGTGCTAGATCAGGGTCAGATACGCAGTATTTT
.,16,TRBJ2-5,few,TRBV7-9,CASSLVGSTSRETQYF,TGTGCCAGCAGCTTAGTGGGGAGCACTTCCCGGGAGACCCAGTACTTC
.,14,TRBJ2-2,many,TRBV19,CASSGVGGTGELFF,TGTGCCAGTAGTGGGGTAGGGGGCACCGGGGAGCTGTTTTTT
.,15,TRBJ1-2,.,TRBV12-3/TRBV12-4,CASSSRGSAHYGYTF,TGTGCCAGCAGTTCACGGGGTTCAGCCCACTATGGCTACACCTTC
.,15,TRBJ2-7,few,TRBV12-3/TRBV12-4,CASSPRGGGGYEQYF,TGTGCCAGCAGTCCGCGGGGAGGGGGCGGCTACGAGCAGTACTTC
.,12,TRBJ2-5,many,TRBV7-6,CASSLQGETQYF,TGTGCCAGCAGCTTACAGGGAGAGACCCAGTACTTC
.,15,TRBJ2-1,many,TRBV5-1,CASSATGRRDNEQFF,TGCGCCAGCAGCGCGACGGGACGCAGAGACAATGAGCAGTTCTTC
.,14,TRBJ2-1,few,TRBV4-1,CASGVVGSYNEQFF,TGCGCCAGCGGCGTCGTAGGCTCCTACAATGAGCAGTTCTTC
TRBD1,15,TRBJ1-5,.,TRBV7-9,CASSGGTGGNQPQHF,TGTGCCAGCAGCGGCGGGACAGGGGGCAATCAGCCCCAGCATTTT
.,16,TRBJ2-3,few,TRBV5-1,CASSFEGRRGTDTQYF,TGCGCCAGCAGCTTCGAGGGCCGGAGAGGCACAGATACGCAGTATTTT
TRBD2,16,TRBJ2-5,.,TRBV20-1,CSAGGGSRRYQETQYF,TGCAGTGCTGGGGGGGGGTCACGAAGGTACCAAGAGACCCAGTACTTC
.,13,TRBJ2-5,few,TRBV7-9,CASNQGLQETQYF,TGTGCCAGCAACCAAGGACTCCAAGAGACCCAGTACTTC
.,14,TRBJ2-3,.,TRBV4-3,CASSRQVGTDTQYF,TGCGCCAGCAGTCGACAGGTTGGCACAGATACGCAGTATTTT
.,17,TRBJ2-1,.,TRBV6-2/TRBV6-3,CASSLPLGGGRLNEQFF,TGTGCCAGCAGTTTGCCCCTTGGGGGGGGGCGTTTAAATGAGCAGTTCTTC
.,21,TRBJ2-4,few,TRBV20-1,CSADPSPDSPSRSLAKNIQYF,TGCAGTGCTGACCCCTCCCCGGACAGCCCCTCACGGTCCTTAGCCAAAAACATTCAGTACTTC
.,15,TRBJ2-5,.,TRBV5-1,CASCVSSATQETQYF,TGCGCCAGCTGTGTTAGTAGTGCGACCCAAGAGACCCAGTACTTC
TRBD2,16,TRBJ2-1,few,TRBV5-4,CASSQYSGTAYNEQFF,TGTGCCAGCAGCCAATATAGCGGGACGGCCTACAATGAGCAGTTCTTC
.,15,TRBJ2-6,few,TRBV7-3,CASSLNPSGANVLTF,TGTGCCAGCAGCTTAAATCCGTCTGGGGCCAACGTCCTGACTTTC
TRBD1,14,TRBJ1-1,few,TRBV5-8,CASSYDRGYTEAFF,TGTGCCAGCAGCTACGACAGGGGGTACACTGAAGCTTTCTTT
.,13,TRBJ1-1,few,TRBV30,CASGRVHNTEAFF,TGTGCCTCGGGAAGGGTCCACAACACTGAAGCTTTCTTT
.,14,TRBJ2-5,many,TRBV20-1,CSALRRRLPETQYF,TGCAGTGCGCTCCGACGCCGACTCCCAGAGACCCAGTACTTC
.,14,TRBJ2-6,few,TRBV20-1,CSAETRSGANVLTF,TGCAGTGCTGAAACCCGCTCTGGGGCCAACGTCCTGACTTTC
.,14,TRBJ2-1,.,TRBV6-1,CASSKHNSYNEQFF,TGTGCCAGCAGTAAACACAACTCCTACAATGAGCAGTTCTTC
TRBD2,16,TRBJ2-7,few,TRBV12-3/TRBV12-4,CASSLWSSGGINEQYF,TGTGCCAGCAGTTTATGGTCCAGCGGGGGGATCAACGAGCAGTACTTC
.,15,TRBJ1-5,few,TRBV6-1,CASSEAAGSGKPQHF,TGTGCCAGCAGTGAAGCAGCAGGGTCCGGCAAGCCCCAGCATTTT
.,13,TRBJ2-3,few,TRBV7-9,CASSLWGTDTQYF,TGTGCCAGCAGCTTATGGGGGACAGATACGCAGTATTTT
.,12,TRBJ2-5,.,TRBV27,CASRGTGETQYF,TGTGCCAGCAGAGGTACCGGGGAGACCCAGTACTTC
.,15,TRBJ2-4,many,TRBV10-3,CAISESLVAKNIQYF,TGTGCCATCAGTGAGTCGCTAGTAGCCAAAAACATTCAGTACTTC
.,14,TRBJ2-1,.,TRBV1,CASSQDKALHEQRF,TGCGCCAGCAGCCAAGACAAAGCCCTGCATGAGCAGCGCTTC